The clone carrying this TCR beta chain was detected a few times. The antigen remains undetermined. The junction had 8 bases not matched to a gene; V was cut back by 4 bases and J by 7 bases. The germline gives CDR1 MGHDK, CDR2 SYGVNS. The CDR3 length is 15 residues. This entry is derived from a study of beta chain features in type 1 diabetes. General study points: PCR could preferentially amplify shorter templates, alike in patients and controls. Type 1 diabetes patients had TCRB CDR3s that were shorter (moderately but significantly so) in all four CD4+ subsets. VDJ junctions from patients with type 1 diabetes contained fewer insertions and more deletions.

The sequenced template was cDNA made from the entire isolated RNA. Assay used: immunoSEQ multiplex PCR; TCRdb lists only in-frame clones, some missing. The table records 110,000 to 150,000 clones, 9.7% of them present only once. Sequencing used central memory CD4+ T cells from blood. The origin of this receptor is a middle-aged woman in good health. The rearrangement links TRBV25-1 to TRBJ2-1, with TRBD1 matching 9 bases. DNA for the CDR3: TGTGCCAGCAGTGGACCCGGGACAGGGCGGAATGAGCAGTTCTTC. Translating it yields CASSGPGTGRNEQFF.